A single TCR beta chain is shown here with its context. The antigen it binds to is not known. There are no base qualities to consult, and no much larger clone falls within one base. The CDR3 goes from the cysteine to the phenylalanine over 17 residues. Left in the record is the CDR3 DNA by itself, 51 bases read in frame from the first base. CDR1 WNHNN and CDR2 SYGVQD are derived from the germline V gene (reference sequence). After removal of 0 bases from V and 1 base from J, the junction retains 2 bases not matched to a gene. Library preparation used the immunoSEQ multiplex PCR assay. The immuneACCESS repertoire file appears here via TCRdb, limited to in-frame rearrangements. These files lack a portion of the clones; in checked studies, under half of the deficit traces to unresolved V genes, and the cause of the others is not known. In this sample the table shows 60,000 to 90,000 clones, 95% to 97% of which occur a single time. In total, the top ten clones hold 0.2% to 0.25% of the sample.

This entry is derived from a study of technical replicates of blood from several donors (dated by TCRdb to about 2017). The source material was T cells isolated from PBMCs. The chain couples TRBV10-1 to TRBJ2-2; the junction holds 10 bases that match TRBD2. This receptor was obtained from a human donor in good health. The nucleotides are TGCGCCAGCAGTGAGTCGCCTAGCGGGGGGAACACCGGGGAGCTGTTTTTT. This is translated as CASSESPSGGNTGELFF.